The present T cell receptor beta chain was sequenced within a study of OX40 agonist ivuxolimab in advanced cancers. Whole-study results and caveats: In the expanded peripheral T cells, antigen specificity was never determined. More expanded clones were found, on average, in CD8+ than in CD4+ T cells.

Measured with immunoSEQ multiplex PCR; TCRdb has only the in-frame clones, and not every one. The sample contains approximately 61,000 clones, over 75% of which appear only once. CDR3 length: 12 amino acids. CDR1 SGHAT and CDR2 FQNNGV come from the germline V gene. V lost 5 bases and J lost 5, with 9 bases in between. The sample holds one count of this clone. Antigen specificity is unknown. The receptor's source is an adult with an advanced solid tumor such as melanoma, head and neck, liver or kidney cancer. The material sequenced was CD4+ or CD8+ T cells sorted from blood, taken in a trial of the OX40 agonist ivuxolimab. V and J are TRBV11-2 and TRBJ1-1; D is perhaps TRBD1 (5 bases). The CDR3 protein is CASSPGGTEAFF. In nucleotides, the CDR3 is TGTGCCAGCAGCCCGGGGGGGACTGAAGCTTTCTTT.